The 15 T cell receptor beta chains in this list originate from one sample, sequenced in a study of blood T cell repertoires in COVID-19. Libraries were prepared by immunoSEQ multiplex PCR; TCRdb keeps only in-frame clonotypes and omits some of them. Among some 96,000 clones listed, 80% to 90% were seen once. The sequenced material came from peripheral blood. The receptor set was obtained from a human donor in a cohort sampled during active COVID-19.

V gene TRBV28 combines with J gene TRBJ2-5; 8 bases map to TRBD1. This CDR3 region has 13 residues. J lost 10 bases, V lost 6 bases, and 10 bases had no gene match. CDR1 MDHEN and CDR2 SYDVKM come from the germline V gene. Here the CDR3 reads CASRGGQVGGQYF. The CDR3 nucleotides read TGTGCCAGCAGGGGGGGACAGGTCGGTGGCCAGTACTTC.

The CDR3 here is CATSDPKREQGTDTQYF. Written as DNA, the CDR3 is TGTGCCACCAGTGATCCAAAGCGGGAGCAGGGTACAGATACGCAGTATTTT. This chain uses TRBV24-1 with TRBJ2-3, with 8 bases matching TRBD2. This CDR3 has 17 amino acids. The V segment lost 3 bases and the J segment 3 bases; nucleotides outside the gene matches: 10. CDR1 is KGHDR, CDR2 SFDVKD, per germline.

There are a few counts of this clone. The chain combines TRBV2 with TRBJ1-6; D perhaps matches TRBD1 (6 bases). The CDR3 is 15 amino acids. Trimming removed 6 bases at V and 9 bases at J, with 18 bases between. The germline CDR1 and CDR2 sequences are SNHLY and FYNNEI. CDR3 protein: CASRAEGVFGSPLHF. The DNA for the CDR3 is TGTGCCAGCAGGGCCGAGGGGGTCTTTGGTTCACCCCTCCACTTT.

The DNA of the CDR3 is TGTGCCATCAGTGATCTAGGGCAGGGAGGACAGCCCCAGCATTTT. Translated: CAISDLGQGGQPQHF. J is TRBJ1-5 and V is TRBV10-3; a weak D match, TRBD1 (5 bases). CDR3 length equals 15 residues. Germline assignment: CDR1 ENHRY and CDR2 SYGVKD. V was cut by 3 bases and J by 7 bases, with 16 bases left in between.

This CDR3 is CASSLRGGPYEQYF. CDR3 DNA: TGTGCCAGCAGCCTCAGGGGAGGGCCCTACGAGCAGTACTTC. The chain carries TRBV9 and TRBJ2-7; TRBD2 might be the D (7 bases). Deletions cut 4 bases from V and 2 bases from J, with 13 bases between. This CDR3 spans 14 amino acids. The germline gives CDR1 SGDLS, CDR2 YYNGEE.

V is TRBV2 and J is TRBJ1-1; D may be TRBD1 (5 bases). Trimming left V 2 bases short and J 9 bases short, with 13 bases between. The CDR3 extends over 13 amino acids. In germline, CDR1 is SNHLY, CDR2 FYNNEI. In nucleotides, the CDR3 is TGTGCCAGCAGTGAATCTCGGCAGGGCAAAGCTTTCTTT. Translating it yields CASSESRQGKAFF.

The chain recombines TRBV15 with TRBJ2-1; 9 bases agree with TRBD1. CDR1 is LNHNV and CDR2 is YYDKDF in the germline V gene (reference sequence). The CDR3 is 16 amino acids. Trimming cost V 2 bases and J 2 bases; bases outside gene matches: 4. Written as DNA, the CDR3 is TGTGCCACCAGCAGACCGAGGACAGGGGCCTACAATGAGCAGTTCTTC. Protein product: CATSRPRTGAYNEQFF.

The CDR3 here is CASSYSGGATGELFF. CDR3 DNA sequence: TGTGCCAGCAGTTACTCGGGAGGGGCCACCGGGGAGCTGTTTTTT. The gene calls are TRBV6-2 or TRBV6-3 and TRBJ2-2; 7 bases match TRBD2. Unmatched junction bases numbered 2, after V lost 0 bases and J lost 4 bases. This CDR3 contains 15 residues. In germline, CDR1 is MNHEY, CDR2 SVGEGT.

The chain employs TRBV3-1 (or the pseudogene TRBV3-2) and TRBJ2-3; possible D gene TRBD2, 5 bases. The CDR3 is 15 amino acids. CDR1 is LGHDT and CDR2 is YNNKEL in the germline V gene (reference sequence). V dropped 2 bases and J dropped 0 bases, with 9 bases sitting between them. The CDR3 region is CASSQRGSSTDTQYF. The CDR3, as DNA: TGTGCCAGCAGCCAAAGAGGGTCTAGCACAGATACGCAGTATTTT.

This clone turned up a few times. V and J are TRBV12-3 or TRBV12-4 and TRBJ1-2; D gene ambiguous. Trimming pared 5 bases from V and 7 bases from J, leaving 11 bases between. CDR3 length: 12 residues. The CDR3 DNA reads TGTGCCAGCAGTCTCATGAGTGGTGGCTACACCTTC. Translation: CASSLMSGGYTF.

This clone was found a few times. The rearrangement uses TRBV5-1 and TRBJ2-7; no definite D call. V lost 3 bases and J 2 bases, leaving 12 bases between the germline ends. Looked up from germline, CDR1 is SGHRS and CDR2 is YFSETQ. The CDR3 has 14 residues. The CDR3 sequence is CASSSHRETYEQYF. The CDR3 nucleotides read TGCGCCAGCAGCTCCCACAGAGAAACCTACGAGCAGTACTTC.

The count of this clone is one. The chain carries TRBV30 and TRBJ1-6; no clear D. The germline V gene has CDR1 GTSNPN and CDR2 SVGIG (reference sequence). The CDR3 sequence is 14 residues long. V was cut by 0 bases and J by 6 bases, with 9 bases left in between. For the CDR3, the DNA is TGTGCCTGGAGTGTCGACTCGTCTAATTCACCCCTCCACTTT. It encodes CAWSVDSSNSPLHF.

In its sample, this clone was seen once. The chain couples TRBV6-1 to TRBJ2-3, with D unresolved. This CDR3 has 15 residues. The ends were cut back, 3 bases at V and 0 bases at J, with 10 bases in the middle. Germline CDR1 and CDR2: MNHNS and SASEGT. The CDR3 sequence: CASSDSITSTDTQYF. The CDR3 DNA is TGTGCCAGCAGTGATAGTATTACTAGCACAGATACGCAGTATTTT.

In its sample, this clone was seen once. The gene calls are TRBV28 and TRBJ2-5; 8 bases are shared with TRBD1. The CDR3 covers 13 residues. V trimming: 5 bases; J trimming: 3 bases; junction bases outside the gene matches: 2. Looked up from germline, CDR1 is MDHEN and CDR2 is SYDVKM. CDR3 region: CASSVTGEETQYF. The CDR3 DNA sequence: TGTGCCAGCAGTGTGACAGGGGAAGAGACCCAGTACTTC. Complete variable domain (other parts from reference TRBV28 and TRBJ2-5): DVKVTQSSRYLVKRTGEKVFLECVQDMDHENMFWYRQDPGLGLRLIYFSYDVKMKEKGDIPEGYSVSREKKERFSLILESASTNQTSMYLCASSVTGEETQYFGPGTRLLVL.

The chain employs TRBV10-3 and TRBJ2-7; a weak D match, TRBD2 (7 bases). The ends were cut back, 4 bases at V and 3 bases at J, with 16 bases in the middle. The germline CDR1 and CDR2 sequences are ENHRY and SYGVKD. The CDR3 contains 15 residues. Here the CDR3 DNA reads TGTGCCATCAGTGGGGGGGGCACAGGGAACTACGAGCAGTACTTC. As protein: CAISGGGTGNYEQYF.